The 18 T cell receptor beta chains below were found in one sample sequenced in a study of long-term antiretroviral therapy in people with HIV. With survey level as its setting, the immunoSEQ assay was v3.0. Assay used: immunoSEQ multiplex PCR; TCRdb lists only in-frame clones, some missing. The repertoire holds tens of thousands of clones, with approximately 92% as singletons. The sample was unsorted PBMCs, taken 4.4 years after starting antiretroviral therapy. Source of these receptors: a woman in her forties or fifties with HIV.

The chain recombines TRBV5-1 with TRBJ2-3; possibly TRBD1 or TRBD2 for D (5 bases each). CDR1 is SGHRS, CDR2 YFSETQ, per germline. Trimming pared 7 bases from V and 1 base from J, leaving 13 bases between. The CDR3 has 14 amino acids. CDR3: CASRDGAGTDTQYF. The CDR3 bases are TGCGCCAGCCGGGACGGTGCGGGCACAGATACGCAGTATTTT.

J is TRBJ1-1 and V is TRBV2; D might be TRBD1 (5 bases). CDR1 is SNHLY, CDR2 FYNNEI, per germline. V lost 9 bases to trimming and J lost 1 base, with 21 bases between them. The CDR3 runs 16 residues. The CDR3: CASTQARQTKNTEAFF. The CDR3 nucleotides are TGTGCCAGTACCCAGGCCCGACAGACAAAGAACACTGAAGCTTTCTTT.

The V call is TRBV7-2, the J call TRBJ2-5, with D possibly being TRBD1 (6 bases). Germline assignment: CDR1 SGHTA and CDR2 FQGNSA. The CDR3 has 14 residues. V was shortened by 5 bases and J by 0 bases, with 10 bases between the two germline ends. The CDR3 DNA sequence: TGTGCCAGCAGCCCCTACAGGGACCAAGAGACCCAGTACTTC. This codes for CASSPYRDQETQYF.

The CDR3 here is CASSTGTGEYEQYF. DNA for the CDR3: TGTGCCAGCAGCACCGGGACAGGGGAATACGAGCAGTACTTC. The V gene is TRBV5-4, the J gene TRBJ2-7, with 10 bases aligning to TRBD1. Germline CDR1 is SGHNT and CDR2 is YYREEE (reference sequence). The CDR3 spans 14 residues. The junction had 5 bases not matched to a gene; V was cut back by 4 bases and J by 4 bases. The full variable domain, with the rest looked up from reference TRBV5-4 and TRBJ2-7, is ETGVTQSPTHLIKTRGQQVTLRCSSQSGHNTVSWYQQALGQGPQFIFQYYREEENGRGNFPPRFSGLQFPNYSSELNVNALELDDSALYLCASSTGTGEYEQYFGPGTRLTVT.

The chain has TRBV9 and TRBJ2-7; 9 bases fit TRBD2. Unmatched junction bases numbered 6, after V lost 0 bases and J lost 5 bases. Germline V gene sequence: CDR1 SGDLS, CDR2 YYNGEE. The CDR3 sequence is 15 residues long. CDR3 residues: CASSVGPSGANEQYF. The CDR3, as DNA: TGTGCCAGCAGCGTAGGGCCTAGCGGGGCAAACGAGCAGTACTTC. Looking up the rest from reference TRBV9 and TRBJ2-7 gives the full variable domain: DSGVTQTPKHLITATGQRVTLRCSPRSGDLSVYWYQQSLDQGLQFLIQYYNGEERAKGNILERFSAQQFPDLHSELNLSSLELGDSALYFCASSVGPSGANEQYFGPGTRLTVT.

The DNA for the CDR3 is TGTGCCAGCAGCTTAACGGGCCTCGATCAAGAGACCCAGTACTTC. As protein: CASSLTGLDQETQYF. V gene TRBV7-3 combines with J gene TRBJ2-5; no definite D call. CDR1 is SGHTA and CDR2 is FQGTGA in the germline V gene. CDR3 length equals 15 residues. The germline V and J ends were trimmed by 0 bases and 2 bases, with 10 bases remaining between them.

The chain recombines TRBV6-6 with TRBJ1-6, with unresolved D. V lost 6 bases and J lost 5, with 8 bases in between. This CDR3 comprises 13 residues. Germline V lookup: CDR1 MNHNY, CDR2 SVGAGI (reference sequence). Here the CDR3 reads CASSPRDNSPLHF. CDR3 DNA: TGTGCCAGCAGCCCGAGAGATAATTCACCCCTCCACTTT.

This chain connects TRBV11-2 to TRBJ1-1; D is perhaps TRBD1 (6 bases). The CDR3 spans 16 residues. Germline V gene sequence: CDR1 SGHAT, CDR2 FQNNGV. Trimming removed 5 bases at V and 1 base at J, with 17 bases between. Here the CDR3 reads CASSHRRGQGNTEAFF. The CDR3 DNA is TGTGCCAGCAGCCACCGGCGGGGGCAGGGGAACACTGAAGCTTTCTTT. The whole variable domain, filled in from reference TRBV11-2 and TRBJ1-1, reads EAGVAQSPRYKIIEKRQSVAFWCNPISGHATLYWYQQILGQGPKLLIQFQNNGVVDDSQLPKDRFSAERLKGVDSTLKIQPAKLEDSAVYLCASSHRRGQGNTEAFFGQGTRLTVV.

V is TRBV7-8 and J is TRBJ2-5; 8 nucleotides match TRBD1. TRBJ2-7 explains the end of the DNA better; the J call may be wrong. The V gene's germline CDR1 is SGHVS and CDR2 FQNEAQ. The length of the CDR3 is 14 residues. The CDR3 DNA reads TGTGCCAGCAGCTTAGGGACAGGGTCCTACGAGCAGTACTTC. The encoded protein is CASSLGTGSYEQYF.

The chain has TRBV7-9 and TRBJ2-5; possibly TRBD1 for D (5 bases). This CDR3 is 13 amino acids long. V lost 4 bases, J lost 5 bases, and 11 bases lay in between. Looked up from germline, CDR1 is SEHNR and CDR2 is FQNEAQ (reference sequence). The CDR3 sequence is CASSSSGAETQYF. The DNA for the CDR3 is TGTGCCAGCAGCTCTTCTGGGGCGGAGACCCAGTACTTC.

CDR3 in amino acids: CASSLDIGTGFFEQYF. CDR3 nucleotides: TGTGCCAGCAGCTTGGATATCGGGACAGGGTTTTTCGAGCAGTACTTC. The V and J genes are TRBV5-5 and TRBJ2-7; 9 bases are a match to TRBD1. CDR3 length: 16 amino acids. The J segment lost 6 bases and the V segment lost 0 bases, leaving 10 bases of the junction unmatched. Germline CDR1 reads SGHKS; CDR2 reads YYEKEE (reference sequence).

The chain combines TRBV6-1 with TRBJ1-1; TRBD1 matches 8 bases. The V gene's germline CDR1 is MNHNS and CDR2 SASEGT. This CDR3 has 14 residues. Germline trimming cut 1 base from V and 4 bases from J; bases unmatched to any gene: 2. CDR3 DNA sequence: TGTGCCAGCAGTGAAGGACAGGGGAGCACTGAAGCTTTCTTT. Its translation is CASSEGQGSTEAFF.

CDR3 sequence: CASSVSVVDTEAFF. CDR3 DNA sequence: TGTGCCAGCAGCGTATCAGTTGTGGACACTGAAGCTTTCTTT. J is TRBJ1-1 and V is TRBV9; D unclear. Germline V gene sequence: CDR1 SGDLS, CDR2 YYNGEE. This CDR3 is built from 14 residues. Trimming shortened V by 1 base and J by 3 bases, and 10 bases separated the two germline ends.

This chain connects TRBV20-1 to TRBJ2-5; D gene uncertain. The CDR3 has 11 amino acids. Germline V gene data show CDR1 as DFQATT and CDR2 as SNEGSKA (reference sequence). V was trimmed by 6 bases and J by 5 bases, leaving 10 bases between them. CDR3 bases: TGCAGTGCGCCTACTTGGGAGACCCAGTACTTC. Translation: CSAPTWETQYF.

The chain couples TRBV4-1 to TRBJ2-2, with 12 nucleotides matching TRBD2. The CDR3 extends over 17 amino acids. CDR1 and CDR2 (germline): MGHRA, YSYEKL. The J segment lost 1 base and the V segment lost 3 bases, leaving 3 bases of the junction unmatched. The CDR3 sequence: CASSQGLAGMNTGELFF. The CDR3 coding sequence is TGCGCCAGCAGCCAGGGACTAGCGGGCATGAACACCGGGGAGCTGTTTTTT.

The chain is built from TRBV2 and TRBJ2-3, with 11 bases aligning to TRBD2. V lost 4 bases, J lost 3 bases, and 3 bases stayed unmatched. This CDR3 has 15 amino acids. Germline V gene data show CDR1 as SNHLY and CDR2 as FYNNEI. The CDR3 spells CASSARLAGTDTQYF. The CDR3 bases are TGTGCCAGCAGTGCTCGACTAGCGGGGACAGATACGCAGTATTTT.

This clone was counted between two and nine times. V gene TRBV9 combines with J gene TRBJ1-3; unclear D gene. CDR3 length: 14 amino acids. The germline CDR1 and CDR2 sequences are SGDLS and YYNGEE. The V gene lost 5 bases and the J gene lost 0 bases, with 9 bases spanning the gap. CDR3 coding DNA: TGTGCCAGCAGGGCCGGAGACTCTGGAAACACCATATATTTT. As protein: CASRAGDSGNTIYF.

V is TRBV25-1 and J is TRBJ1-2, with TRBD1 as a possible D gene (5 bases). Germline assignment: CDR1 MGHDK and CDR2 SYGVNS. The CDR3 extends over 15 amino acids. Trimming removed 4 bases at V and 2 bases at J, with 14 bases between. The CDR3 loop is CASSATTTVNYGYTF. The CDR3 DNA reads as TGTGCCAGCAGTGCCACCACGACAGTAAACTATGGCTACACCTTC.